The 28 T cell receptor beta chains listed next were all sequenced from one sample in a study of blood T cell repertoires in COVID-19. TCRdb's copy holds only in-frame clones and misses some; the assay was immunoSEQ multiplex PCR. The data show some 190,000 clones, almost 90% seen once. Sequenced: peripheral blood. The origin of the receptors is a young man with active or convalescent COVID-19.

V and J are TRBV2 and TRBJ2-2; 9 bases are a match to TRBD2. CDR1 SNHLY and CDR2 FYNNEI come from the germline V gene. J was trimmed by 5 bases and V by 8 bases; bases with no gene match: 15. The CDR3 runs 17 residues. In DNA form, the CDR3 reads TGTGCCAGCCCCCGCACCGCGGGGGGGCGATGGACCGGGGAGCTGTTTTTT. Protein sequence: CASPRTAGGRWTGELFF.

CDR3 sequence: CATSRGLTNQPQHF. The DNA for the CDR3 is TGTGCCACCAGCAGGGGACTGACCAATCAGCCCCAGCATTTT. The gene calls are TRBV15 and TRBJ1-5; tentative D call: TRBD1 (5 bases). Trimming cost V 3 bases and J 3 bases, with 9 bases left between them. The CDR3 is 14 amino acids. In germline, CDR1 is LNHNV, CDR2 YYDKDF (reference sequence).

In nucleotides, the CDR3 is TGTGCCAGCAGCAAAGCACCTCAGGACAGGGGTTCCCCCTACAATGAGCAGTTCTTC. The encoded protein is CASSKAPQDRGSPYNEQFF. The rearrangement uses TRBV21-1 and TRBJ2-1; the table calls TRBD1, which could not be checked here. TRBV21-1 counts as a pseudogene. CDR3 length: 19 amino acids.

The chain carries TRBV5-6 and TRBJ2-2, with 7 bases that match TRBD1. The germline gives CDR1 SGHDT, CDR2 YYEEEE. The CDR3 covers 15 residues. V shed 4 bases, J shed 1 base, and the junction held 4 bases outside the gene matches. CDR3 DNA: TGTGCCAGCAGCCTGGGACAGATGAACACCGGGGAGCTGTTTTTT. It specifies CASSLGQMNTGELFF.

The chain employs TRBV4-1 and TRBJ2-6, with 9 bases that match TRBD1. The junction had 6 bases not matched to a gene; V was cut back by 4 bases and J by 2 bases. Germline lookup yields CDR1 MGHRA and CDR2 YSYEKL. The CDR3 runs to 17 residues. This CDR3 is CASSRDTGGAGANVLTF. The CDR3 bases are TGCGCCAGCAGCCGCGATACAGGGGGCGCTGGGGCCAACGTCCTGACTTTC.

In DNA form, the CDR3 reads TGTGCCTGGCAGGGGGCAGCCCCTTTACTCACCTTC. This gives the protein CAWQGAAPLLTF. This chain links TRBV30 with TRBJ1-2, with 8 bases fitting TRBD1. In germline, CDR1 is GTSNPN, CDR2 SVGIG (reference sequence). The CDR3 extends over 12 amino acids. Losses at the gene ends were 5 bases for V and 13 bases for J; bases not matched to a gene: 12.

The chain recombines TRBV9 with TRBJ1-2; D gene unclear. Germline CDR1 and CDR2: SGDLS and YYNGEE. The CDR3 runs 13 residues. Trimming pared 4 bases from V and 5 bases from J, leaving 12 bases between. CDR3 DNA sequence: TGTGCCAGCAGCCCCGACGACTTTTATGGCTACACCTTC. It codes for CASSPDDFYGYTF.

This sequence joins TRBV5-1 and TRBJ1-6; TRBD1 might be the D (6 bases). The CDR3 contains 15 residues. V was pared by 5 bases and J by 14 bases, with 23 bases between. Looked up from germline, CDR1 is SGHRS and CDR2 is YFSETQ. CDR3 amino acids: CASSTTGTSEETLHF. As DNA, the CDR3 is TGCGCCAGCAGTACTACAGGGACGTCGGAGGAAACCCTCCACTTT.

J is TRBJ1-2 and V is TRBV7-2, with D unclear. CDR1 and CDR2 from the germline V gene are SGHTA and FQGNSA. The V end was cut by 6 bases, the J end by 8 bases, with 13 bases between. This CDR3 has 12 amino acids. CDR3: CASSSWLGGYTF. CDR3 DNA: TGTGCCAGCAGTTCGTGGCTCGGGGGCTACACCTTC.

This chain joins TRBV19 and TRBJ2-3, with TRBD1 as a possible D gene (5 bases). Between the trimmed V and J ends, which lost 7 bases and 2 bases, there was a span of 16 bases. The CDR3 runs to 15 residues. Germline CDR1 is LNHDA and CDR2 is SQIVND (reference sequence). CDR3 in amino acids: CASTPGLGVTDTQYF. The CDR3 DNA reads as TGTGCCAGTACTCCCGGGCTAGGGGTCACAGATACGCAGTATTTT.

This sequence joins TRBV18 and TRBJ1-4; D might be TRBD1 (6 bases). V was clipped by 3 bases and J by 2 bases, with 13 bases between them. The germline V gene has CDR1 KGHSH and CDR2 LQKENI. This CDR3 is 16 amino acids long. The CDR3 nucleotides read TGTGCCAGCTCACCGACCCGGGACACGACTAATGAAAAACTGTTTTTT. Translated, it gives CASSPTRDTTNEKLFF.

The chain links TRBV6-5 to TRBJ1-2; D possibly corresponds to TRBD1 (6 bases). The CDR3 loop spans 15 amino acids. Germline CDR1 reads MNHEY; CDR2 reads SVGAGI. The V gene lost 0 bases and the J gene lost 4 bases, with 12 bases spanning the gap. CDR3 nucleotide sequence: TGTGCCAGCAGTTACTCGTCTTCCAGGGGCTATGGCTACACCTTC. Encoded protein: CASSYSSSRGYGYTF.

The chain recombines TRBV5-6 with TRBJ1-4; no clear D gene. Germline V gene lookup returns CDR1 SGHDT and CDR2 YYEEEE. V lost 7 bases and J 8 bases, leaving 18 bases between the germline ends. This CDR3 has 14 amino acids. Here the CDR3 reads CASRNGRGIEKLFF. The CDR3 coding sequence is TGTGCCAGCCGGAACGGGCGGGGAATCGAAAAACTGTTTTTT.

In regard to this clone: A far bigger clonotype differs at one base, so this is likely a read error. The chain uses TRBV12-3 or TRBV12-4 and TRBJ1-1, with 7 bases lining up with TRBD1. V dropped 8 bases and J dropped 4; count of bases not matched to a gene: 1. The CDR3 consists of 11 residues. The CDR3 DNA sequence: TGTGCCAGCCAGGGGGTCACTGAAGCTTTCTTT. This codes for CASQGVTEAFF.

This rearrangement joins TRBV7-9 to TRBJ2-1; D ambiguous. From germline, CDR1 is SEHNR and CDR2 FQNEAQ (reference sequence). V was pared by 5 bases and J by 7 bases, with 12 bases between. CDR3 length: 13 residues. CDR3 region: CASSPPRVNEQFF. CDR3 bases: TGTGCCAGCAGCCCTCCTCGGGTGAATGAGCAGTTCTTC.

V usage is TRBV2 and J usage is TRBJ1-6; TRBD1 is a possible D gene (6 bases). The CDR3 is 13 amino acids. Germline V gene data show CDR1 as SNHLY and CDR2 as FYNNEI. The V and J ends lost 7 bases and 4 bases respectively, with 8 bases between them. The CDR3, as DNA: TGTGCCAGCATTAGGGGGTATAATTCACCCCTCCACTTT. It yields the protein CASIRGYNSPLHF.

V is TRBV19 and J is TRBJ1-6, with a tentative D call TRBD1 (5 bases). Per germline, CDR1 LNHDA and CDR2 SQIVND (reference sequence). This CDR3 has 14 amino acids. The germline V and J ends were trimmed by 8 bases and 4 bases, with 12 bases remaining between them. In nucleotides, the CDR3 is TGTGCCAGTGCAACAGGAACTTATAATTCACCCCTCCACTTT. It encodes CASATGTYNSPLHF.

As concerns this clone: In the same sample, other DNA sequences code for this CDR3. This chain uses TRBV29-1 with TRBJ1-5, with D maybe TRBD1 (6 bases). The CDR3 covers 13 residues. Germline V gene lookup returns CDR1 SQVTM and CDR2 ANQGSEA. The V end lost 4 bases, the J end lost 1 base, and 8 bases lay between the germline ends. CDR3 region: CSVGQGSNQPQHF. The DNA of the CDR3 is TGCAGCGTTGGTCAGGGGAGCAATCAGCCCCAGCATTTT.

J is TRBJ2-7 and V is TRBV18, with D possibly matching TRBD1 (5 bases). V gave up 3 bases and J gave up 0 bases, with 12 bases separating them. The CDR3 length is 15 residues. The germline gives CDR1 KGHSH, CDR2 LQKENI. The CDR3 region is CASSPADDSSYEQYF. CDR3 DNA: TGTGCCAGCTCACCCGCCGATGACAGCTCCTACGAGCAGTACTTC.

In nucleotides, the CDR3 is TGTGCCACCAGCAGGAGGGCGGGGGGCCTAGATACGCAGTATTTT. Its protein is CATSRRAGGLDTQYF. This rearrangement joins TRBV15 to TRBJ2-3; 8 bases map to TRBD2. Germline CDR1 and CDR2: LNHNV and YYDKDF (reference sequence). This CDR3 spans 15 amino acids. The trim removed 3 bases at V and 5 bases at J, leaving 7 bases unmatched.

V gene TRBV5-1 combines with J gene TRBJ1-2, with D uncertain. V gave up 0 bases and J gave up 4 bases, with 13 bases separating them. Germline V gene data show CDR1 as SGHRS and CDR2 as YFSETQ. The CDR3 has 15 residues. For the CDR3, the DNA is TGCGCCAGCAGCTTGGGTTCCGGGGAAGTCTATGGCTACACCTTC. Translation: CASSLGSGEVYGYTF.

The chain has TRBV29-1 and TRBJ1-1; D uncertain. The germline V gene has CDR1 SQVTM and CDR2 ANQGSEA. V shed 2 bases and J shed 1 base, with 5 bases lying between them. The CDR3 spans 12 residues. Here the CDR3 DNA reads TGCAGCGTTGAATCAGGGAACACTGAAGCTTTCTTT. Its protein product is CSVESGNTEAFF.

This clone was detected only once. This chain links TRBV29-1 with TRBJ2-2; no clear D. The CDR3 is 13 amino acids. V lost 4 bases, J lost 0 bases, and 6 bases lay in between. Germline V gene data show CDR1 as SQVTM and CDR2 as ANQGSEA. CDR3 sequence: CSVASTNTGELFF. In nucleotides, the CDR3 is TGCAGCGTTGCTAGTACGAACACCGGGGAGCTGTTTTTT.

This chain connects TRBV5-1 to TRBJ1-1; 10 positions match TRBD1. Trimming took 1 base from V and 4 from J; bases not matched to a gene: 10. Germline V gene sequence: CDR1 SGHRS, CDR2 YFSETQ. This CDR3 is 17 amino acids long. The CDR3 spells CASSLKPRTGGATEAFF. CDR3 coding DNA: TGCGCCAGCAGCTTGAAACCCCGGACAGGGGGTGCCACTGAAGCTTTCTTT.

The chain couples TRBV27 to TRBJ2-7; possible D gene TRBD2, 6 bases. Trimming stripped 3 bases from V and 6 bases from J, with 12 bases between. This CDR3 comprises 13 residues. The germline CDR1 and CDR2 sequences are MNHEY and SMNVEV (reference sequence). The CDR3 loop is CASSFRGLGEQYF. The CDR3 DNA reads TGTGCCAGCAGTTTCCGGGGGTTAGGCGAGCAGTACTTC.

The chain couples TRBV6-5 to TRBJ2-7; D may be TRBD2 (5 bases). Germline values: CDR1 MNHEY, CDR2 SVGAGI. V was shortened by 6 bases and J by 4 bases, with 16 bases between the two germline ends. The CDR3 has 14 residues. The CDR3 DNA is TGTGCCAGCAGAGCCGGCCGTTCGGGATACGAGCAGTACTTC. Encoded protein: CASRAGRSGYEQYF.

The CDR3 nucleotides read TGTGCCAGCAGACGGGACAGGTTTTCTGGCTACACCTTC. This sequence encodes CASRRDRFSGYTF. The gene calls are TRBV12-3 or TRBV12-4 and TRBJ1-2, with 8 positions matching TRBD1. J lost 7 bases, V lost 6 bases, and 7 bases had no gene match. There are 13 residues in the CDR3.

The chain links TRBV6-6 to TRBJ2-5; 11 nucleotides match TRBD2. Germline CDR1 is MNHNY and CDR2 is SVGAGI (reference sequence). Unmatched junction bases numbered 6, after V lost 5 bases and J lost 1 base. The CDR3 is 16 amino acids. CDR3 sequence: CASSPPGTSGQETQYF. DNA of the CDR3: TGTGCCAGCAGTCCCCCGGGGACTAGCGGCCAAGAGACCCAGTACTTC.